The TCR beta chain under discussion was sequenced for a study of blood T cells in healthy people across ages (dated by TCRdb to 2013 to 2016). General notes on the study: Template switching captured roughly one uniquely barcoded TCR beta cDNA molecule per two T cells in model experiments. Using deep sequencing normalized with unique cDNA molecular identifiers, the study measured how TCR beta repertoire diversity changes with age. Four age groups were formed from the donors: young (average approximately 15 years), middle-aged (approximately 42), aged (about 68) and long-lived (about 80). Donors of different ages were randomly distributed across sequencing lanes to avoid experimental bias. Two additional independent replicas of 1 million unique cDNA reads from the same blood draw were analyzed for two donors (one aged 18 to 30 and one aged 80 or older). The research as a whole found: Total diversity estimates from one million sequenced T cells were considered lower bounds and underestimates. Bulk unsorted PBMC profiling prevented conclusive comparison of naive and antigen-experienced compartments. The percentage of naive T cells measured by flow cytometry correlated strongly with observed TCR beta diversity. Observed TCR beta diversity per million T cells fell roughly linearly with age, and a significant reduction was already apparent by age about 36. The long-lived group showed more naive CD4+ T cells, fewer expanded clones and increased TCR diversity than the aged group, suggesting age selection. Because the CMV infection status of the donors was unknown, age-related changes in expanded clonotypes may potentially have been confounded.

The library was prepared using 5' RACE. Sequencing instrument: Illumina HiSeq 2500. A second PCR of about 6 to 11 cycles was run with a J-beta primer mix and a sample-barcoded 5' primer. Each TCR beta cDNA molecule received a unique molecular identifier from a template-switch 5' adaptor carrying 12 random nucleotides. Each sample yielded at least 2.5 million CDR3-containing paired-end reads. All of the RNA was converted into first-strand cDNA using the Mint cDNA synthesis kit, with a TRBC-specific oligonucleotide serving as the primer. Following uracil-DNA glycosylase treatment, a first 18-cycle PCR with universal primers M1SS and BC2_uni_R was performed on all cDNA. Turning to the authors' computational methods: For normalization, 1 million high-quality reads were randomly selected from each sample, with every read carrying a distinct molecular identifier. Reads sharing molecular identifiers were discarded rather than binned into consensus sequences. MiTCR, set to a Q25 quality threshold and the strictest error-elimination algorithm, was used for CDR3 identification, clonotype clustering and error correction. A nonparametric unseen species model with Euler transformation was used to estimate lower-bound total TCR beta diversity. TCRdb reanalyzed the raw reads on its own, using fastp at Q25 for trimming and MiXCR for clone calling, and kept in-frame beta chains. Under each unique CDR3 protein, matching rows form one entry showing the most common genes and DNA. TCRdb's processing, not the authors' own work, is the source of the V and J calls. The sample table shows roughly 500,000 distinct CDR3 sequences, and about 26% are seen once. Roughly 20% of the sample comes from the top ten.

Donors were a few dozen systemically healthy Caucasian individuals from Russia aged about 6 to 100 years. Each donor gave 8.5 to 10 milliliters of peripheral blood, collected into EDTA-treated Vacutainer tubes. PBMCs were isolated by Ficoll-Paque density-gradient centrifugation, with at least 6 million obtained per sample. Trizol reagent was used to extract total RNA from PBMCs, with at least 5.5 micrograms per sample. For every donor, flow cytometry on a PBMC aliquot measured the percentage of naive CD45RAhigh/CD27high T cells. Of note for this clonotype: Its antigen is not yet known. The junction differs from germline at one of its ends, possibly a read error.

The CDR3 runs 14 amino acids, cysteine and phenylalanine included. Only the CDR3 part of the read is kept: 42 bases, read in frame from the first base. Looking up the germline V gene yields CDR1 SGHTA and CDR2 FQGNSA. Specimen: blood. The rearrangement combines TRBV7-2 with TRBJ2-3; 10 of the junction bases match TRBD2. This sequence was found in a woman aged 70-85 years in good health. The sequenced DNA: TGTGCCAGTGCTAGCGGGGGAACCACAGATACGCATTATTTT. Its product reads: CASASGGTTDTHYF.